These 25 T cell receptor beta chains came from one sample sequenced in a study of cytomegalovirus exposure and HLA in healthy donors. It was with 60 Vbeta and 13 Jbeta primers that the PCR ran. The data were produced by immunoSEQ multiplex PCR, yet TCRdb's version contains in-frame clones alone and is incomplete. The sample contains 55,000 or so clones, around four fifths of which appear only once. The material sequenced was PBMCs. The receptors derive from a man aged 25-40 years in good health and CMV-seronegative.

The CDR3, as DNA: TGTGCCAGTAGGGAGGGGGGGGGCTCCTACAATGAGCAGTTCTTC. Protein: CASREGGGSYNEQFF. The chain couples TRBV19 to TRBJ2-1; TRBD2 might be the D (7 bases). Germline CDR1 and CDR2: LNHDA and SQIVND (reference sequence). This CDR3 contains 15 residues. V gave up 6 bases and J gave up 0 bases, with 12 bases separating them.

The chain employs TRBV11-2 and TRBJ1-1; the match to TRBD1 covers 8 bases. This CDR3 spans 14 amino acids. With 5 bases clipped from V and 4 bases from J, the junction kept 6 bases outside the gene matches. Germline CDR1 reads SGHAT; CDR2 reads FQNNGV. The CDR3 sequence: CASSADRGATEAFF. DNA of the CDR3: TGTGCCAGCAGCGCAGACAGGGGTGCCACTGAAGCTTTCTTT.

The rearrangement links TRBV5-4 to TRBJ1-5; 10 bases match TRBD1. The germline CDR1 and CDR2 sequences are SGHNT and YYREEE (reference sequence). This CDR3 spans 16 amino acids. Trimming at V came to 4 bases and at J to 5 bases, leaving 9 bases not matched to a gene. The CDR3 DNA reads TGTGCCAGCAGCCTGACCGGGACAGGGGAAGATCAGCCCCAGCATTTT. Protein product: CASSLTGTGEDQPQHF.

The gene calls are TRBV13 and TRBJ2-5; the match to TRBD1 covers 7 bases. From germline, CDR1 is PRHDT and CDR2 FYEKMQ (reference sequence). The CDR3 runs to 14 residues. V lost 6 bases and J lost 4; bases outside the gene matches: 8. Here the CDR3 DNA reads TGTGCCAGCAGGGAACGGGACAGCCCAGAGACCCAGTACTTC. This sequence encodes CASRERDSPETQYF.

The V call is TRBV6-1, the J call TRBJ1-1, with D unresolved. Germline V CDR1 and CDR2: MNHNS, SASEGT. V shed 2 bases and J shed 5 bases, with 6 bases lying between them. The CDR3 is 12 amino acids. The chain's CDR3 is CASSELLTEAFF. In DNA form, the CDR3 reads TGTGCCAGCAGTGAACTATTGACTGAAGCTTTCTTT.

A few counts support this clone. The chain combines TRBV15 with TRBJ2-7; D uncertain. Germline loops: CDR1 LNHNV, CDR2 YYDKDF (reference sequence). The CDR3 is made up of 14 amino acids. Trimming removed 0 bases from V and 6 bases from J, with 12 bases in between. The CDR3: CATSRDLAVAEQYF. CDR3 in DNA: TGTGCCACCAGCAGAGATCTGGCAGTAGCCGAGCAGTACTTC.

This chain connects TRBV5-1 to TRBJ2-1; the match to TRBD1 covers 7 bases. Trimming at V came to 3 bases and at J to 3 bases, leaving 6 bases not matched to a gene. This CDR3 has 15 amino acids. CDR1 is SGHRS and CDR2 is YFSETQ in the germline V gene. The CDR3 loop is CASSSGRDSYNEQFF. DNA for the CDR3: TGCGCCAGCAGCTCCGGCCGGGACAGCTACAATGAGCAGTTCTTC.

This chain links TRBV5-6 with TRBJ2-3, with unresolved D. The CDR3 totals 12 residues. Germline values: CDR1 SGHDT, CDR2 YYEEEE. Between the trimmed V and J ends, which lost 0 bases and 4 bases, there was a span of 3 bases. The CDR3 coding sequence is TGTGCCAGCAGCTTGGGAGCAGATACGCAGTATTTT. The encoded protein is CASSLGADTQYF.

This chain connects TRBV27 to TRBJ2-1; 10 nucleotides match TRBD2. The V gene end was trimmed by 3 bases and the J gene end by 8 bases; junction bases not matched to a gene: 7. CDR1 MNHEY and CDR2 SMNVEV come from the germline V gene (reference sequence). The CDR3 is 15 amino acids. CDR3 loop: CASSLWLAGVHEQFF. The DNA of the CDR3 is TGTGCCAGCAGTTTGTGGCTAGCGGGAGTCCATGAGCAGTTCTTC.

The V and J genes are TRBV29-1 and TRBJ2-2, with 7 bases identical to TRBD2. V lost 4 bases to trimming and J lost 0 bases; unmatched junction nucleotides: 5. The germline V gene encodes CDR1 SQVTM and CDR2 ANQGSEA. The CDR3 is made up of 15 amino acids. The CDR3 DNA is TGCAGCGTTGGCTTACTAGCGTCGAACACCGGGGAGCTGTTTTTT. It is translated as CSVGLLASNTGELFF.

The table lists this clone with a few counts. The J gene is TRBJ1-5, the V gene TRBV28, with D hard to call. This CDR3 has 14 amino acids. With 7 bases removed from V and 4 bases from J, the gap between germline ends came to 14 bases. Germline loops: CDR1 MDHEN, CDR2 SYDVKM. CDR3 loop: CASNLSQRNQPQHF. DNA for the CDR3: TGTGCCAGCAATTTGTCACAGAGAAATCAGCCCCAGCATTTT.

The genes are TRBV5-4 and TRBJ1-2; 9 bases align to TRBD1. The V gene's germline CDR1 is SGHNT and CDR2 YYREEE (reference sequence). The CDR3 contains 13 residues. Losses at the gene ends were 4 bases for V and 4 bases for J; bases not matched to a gene: 2. Here the CDR3 reads CASSTTGGYGYTF. Here the CDR3 DNA reads TGTGCCAGCAGCACGACAGGGGGCTATGGCTACACCTTC.

V gene TRBV18 combines with J gene TRBJ1-2; 9 nucleotides agree with TRBD1. Per the germline V gene, CDR1 is KGHSH and CDR2 is LQKENI. CDR3 length: 17 amino acids. V dropped 4 bases and J dropped 6; count of bases not matched to a gene: 15. The CDR3 protein is CASSQSSGTGPSDGYTF. In DNA, the CDR3 is TGTGCCAGCTCACAGTCTTCCGGGACAGGGCCCTCGGATGGCTACACCTTC.

V gene TRBV2 combines with J gene TRBJ1-1; 9 nucleotides align to TRBD1. Germline-derived CDR1 and CDR2 are SNHLY and FYNNEI. The CDR3 totals 16 residues. V shed 1 base, J shed 1 base, and the junction held 4 bases outside the gene matches. The CDR3: CASSEVGQGKNTEAFF. The CDR3 nucleotides are TGTGCCAGCAGTGAAGTGGGACAGGGAAAGAACACTGAAGCTTTCTTT.

This chain uses TRBV30 with TRBJ2-1; a weak D match, TRBD2 (6 bases). V gave up 4 bases and J gave up 10 bases, with 11 bases separating them. Germline V gene data show CDR1 as GTSNPN and CDR2 as SVGIG (reference sequence). This CDR3 has 11 residues. The CDR3 sequence is CAWMGGEEQFF. The CDR3 DNA follows: TGTGCCTGGATGGGGGGAGAAGAGCAGTTCTTC.

This clone was seen a handful of times. The chain joins TRBV4-2 to TRBJ2-1; TRBD2 matches at 11 bases. CDR1 and CDR2 from the germline V gene are LGHNA and YNFKEQ. CDR3 size: 16 residues. V was pared by 0 bases and J by 4 bases, with 2 bases of the junction left unmatched. Written as DNA, the CDR3 is TGTGCCAGCAGCCAAGACCCTAGCGGGAGGTACAATGAGCAGTTCTTC. This encodes CASSQDPSGRYNEQFF.

In its sample, this clone was seen a few times. The chain has TRBV7-2 and TRBJ2-7; 8 bases map to TRBD2. The V and J ends lost 0 bases and 0 bases, in that order; junction bases with no gene match: 7. The germline V gene encodes CDR1 SGHTA and CDR2 FQGNSA. The CDR3 runs to 17 residues. The CDR3 DNA reads as TGTGCCAGCAGCTTAGCGTACCAGCGGGGGCTCTCCTACGAGCAGTACTTC. Translating it yields CASSLAYQRGLSYEQYF.

This rearrangement joins TRBV15 to TRBJ1-1; unclear D gene. This CDR3 has 14 amino acids. The V end lost 1 base, the J end lost 1 base, and 7 bases lay between the germline ends. Germline CDR1 and CDR2: LNHNV and YYDKDF (reference sequence). The CDR3 spells CATSRVPGNTEAFF. CDR3 DNA: TGTGCCACCAGCAGAGTTCCGGGGAACACTGAAGCTTTCTTT.

The CDR3 DNA follows: TGTGCCAGCAGCCCAATAGCCCCCGGACTAGCGGGGTGGGATACGCAGTATTTT. Translated: CASSPIAPGLAGWDTQYF. The chain is built from TRBV7-9 and TRBJ2-3; TRBD2 matches at 12 bases. The CDR3 consists of 18 residues. The germline gives CDR1 SEHNR, CDR2 FQNEAQ (reference sequence). With 5 bases clipped from V and 6 bases from J, the junction kept 15 bases outside the gene matches.

This clone was detected only a few times. The chain employs TRBV5-1 and TRBJ2-7; 9 bases agree with TRBD2. The CDR3 extends over 15 amino acids. The trim removed 4 bases at V and 2 bases at J, leaving 7 bases unmatched. CDR1 SGHRS and CDR2 YFSETQ come from the germline V gene. CDR3 sequence reads: CASSALTSGTYEQYF. The CDR3, as DNA: TGCGCCAGCAGCGCCTTGACTAGCGGAACCTACGAGCAGTACTTC. The full variable domain, completed using reference TRBV5-1 and TRBJ2-7, is KAGVTQTPRYLIKTRGQQVTLSCSPISGHRSVSWYQQTPGQGLQFLFEYFSETQRNKGNFPGRFSGRQFSNSRSEMNVSTLELGDSALYLCASSALTSGTYEQYFGPGTRLTVT.

This clone appeared a few times. V is TRBV18 and J is TRBJ2-3; possibly TRBD1 for D (5 bases). This CDR3 contains 15 residues. Trimming took off 1 base at V and 2 bases at J, with 10 bases between the two ends. Germline assignment: CDR1 KGHSH and CDR2 LQKENI. The CDR3 DNA sequence: TGTGCCAGCTCACCACAGGGGCTGATCACAGATACGCAGTATTTT. Translating gives CASSPQGLITDTQYF.

This chain links TRBV29-1 with TRBJ2-3, with 12 bases matching TRBD2. Per germline, CDR1 SQVTM and CDR2 ANQGSEA. V lost 6 bases and J lost 4; bases outside the gene matches: 5. The CDR3 is 14 residues long. The CDR3 loop is CSVPGTSGSDTQYF. For the CDR3, the DNA is TGCAGCGTCCCCGGGACTAGCGGGTCAGATACGCAGTATTTT.

The chain is built from TRBV11-3 and TRBJ2-5; 11 nucleotides line up with TRBD2. The germline V gene has CDR1 SGHNT and CDR2 YENEEA. The CDR3 covers 17 residues. V lost 3 bases and J lost 4; bases outside the gene matches: 10. Written as DNA, the CDR3 is TGTGCCAGCAGCTTCGGTAGCGGGAGGGCTTCTTTAGAGACCCAGTACTTC. This sequence encodes CASSFGSGRASLETQYF.

This chain links TRBV7-9 with TRBJ1-1; perhaps TRBD1 as D (5 bases). Per germline, CDR1 SEHNR and CDR2 FQNEAQ (reference sequence). V was trimmed by 6 bases and J by 2 bases, leaving 16 bases between them. CDR3 length: 15 amino acids. CDR3 loop: CASSLDTKLNTEAFF. CDR3 DNA: TGTGCCAGCAGTTTGGACACCAAATTAAACACTGAAGCTTTCTTT.

The V call is TRBV9, the J call TRBJ2-3, with a possible D match to TRBD2 (5 bases). Trimming removed 4 bases at V and 1 base at J, with 10 bases between. The CDR3 is made up of 14 amino acids. The germline CDR1 and CDR2 sequences are SGDLS and YYNGEE. The CDR3 region is CASSTRTGTDTQYF. The CDR3 DNA follows: TGTGCCAGCAGCACACGGACTGGCACAGATACGCAGTATTTT.